One TCR beta chain is described in this entry. The source of the sample is a study of T-cell reconstitution after alpha-beta-depleted transplantation in children. CDR1 and CDR2 (germline): SGHNT, YENEEA. CDR3 length: 13 residues. V lost 4 bases and J lost 6, with 12 bases in between. The library targeted TCRbeta and was prepared with unique molecular identifiers. From the PCR reads, TCRdb called clonotypes with MiXCR, one entry per CDR3 protein. Of about 460,000 distinct CDR3 sequences in the sample, about 12% were seen once. The receptor was isolated from a human donor who donated a stem cell graft to a child with combined immunodeficiency. This sample comprised PBMCs from the stem cell graft donor, obtained from the stem cell graft. This chain connects TRBV11-3 to TRBJ1-1; weak D call: TRBD1 (6 bases). CDR3 loop: CASSWGGESEAFF. The CDR3 DNA sequence: TGTGCCAGCAGCTGGGGGGGCGAGTCTGAAGCTTTCTTT.